The 5 T cell receptor beta chains reported below all come from one sample, sequenced in a study of T cell changes during pregnancy in multiple sclerosis. Some clones are missing from TCRdb's copy, which holds only in-frame ones; the method was immunoSEQ multiplex PCR. Of about 100,000 clones in the sample, about 92% were seen once. Sequenced material: peripheral blood, taken in the second trimester of pregnancy. The source of these receptors is a female donor with multiple sclerosis, enrolled in a pregnancy study.

This chain uses TRBV5-1 with TRBJ2-4; a possible D gene is TRBD1 (5 bases). V lost 5 bases, J lost 5 bases, and 20 bases lay in between. CDR1 and CDR2 from the germline V gene are SGHRS and YFSETQ. This CDR3 contains 16 residues. The CDR3 nucleotides read TGCGCCAGCAGACGTAGGCCTCAGGGCAGTGAAAACATTCAGTACTTC. Translation: CASRRRPQGSENIQYF. The full variable domain, in which reference TRBV5-1 and TRBJ2-4 provide the parts outside the CDR3, is KAGVTQTPRYLIKTRGQQVTLSCSPISGHRSVSWYQQTPGQGLQFLFEYFSETQRNKGNFPGRFSGRQFSNSRSEMNVSTLELGDSALYLCASRRRPQGSENIQYFGAGTRLSVL.

The CDR3 DNA follows: TGTGCCAGCAGCTTGAGCGGGGGGGCCAGTATGAATGAGCAGTTCTTC. Translation gives CASSLSGGASMNEQFF. The J gene is TRBJ2-1, the V gene TRBV7-9; 10 nucleotides match TRBD2. V shed 3 bases, J shed 7 bases, and the junction held 9 bases outside the gene matches. Looked up from germline, CDR1 is SEHNR and CDR2 is FQNEAQ (reference sequence). The CDR3 contains 16 residues.

The chain recombines TRBV9 with TRBJ2-1; 10 nucleotides align to TRBD1. CDR1 and CDR2 from the germline V gene are SGDLS and YYNGEE. The V segment lost 1 base and the J segment 7 bases; nucleotides outside the gene matches: 2. This CDR3 has 14 residues. This CDR3 is CASSVWGQGNEQFF. In DNA form, the CDR3 reads TGTGCCAGCAGCGTATGGGGACAGGGGAATGAGCAGTTCTTC.

J is TRBJ2-3 and V is TRBV9; 11 bases line up with TRBD2. This CDR3 has 15 residues. V shed 2 bases, J shed 5 bases, and the junction held 4 bases outside the gene matches. Per germline, CDR1 SGDLS and CDR2 YYNGEE. As DNA, the CDR3 is TGTGCCAGCAGCGTTAGCGGGGGGGCAGTAGATACGCAGTATTTT. This translates into CASSVSGGAVDTQYF.

The rearrangement joins TRBV7-9 to TRBJ2-7, with 8 nucleotides matching TRBD2. The trim removed 2 bases at V and 5 bases at J, leaving 11 bases unmatched. Per the germline V gene, CDR1 is SEHNR and CDR2 is FQNEAQ (reference sequence). The CDR3 runs 16 residues. CDR3 DNA: TGTGCCAGCAGCTTACCAACCGGGAGGGGGATCGACGAGCAGTACTTC. Translation gives CASSLPTGRGIDEQYF.